The clone carrying this TCR beta chain was detected a few times. The antigen is not known. One entry per CDR3 protein results from TCRdb running MiXCR on the 5' RACE reads. The repertoire holds about 560,000 distinct CDR3 sequences, with about 20% as singletons. Trimming removed 5 bases from V and 4 bases from J; junction bases left unmatched: 4. This CDR3 has 13 amino acids. Germline V gene data show CDR1 as MNHEY and CDR2 as SVGEGT. This sample is drawn from a study of T-cell memory formation after mild COVID-19. Study-level points and caveats: SARS-CoV-2 specificity of second-wave clones peaking day 37 was unconfirmed.

The V call is TRBV6-2 or TRBV6-3, the J call TRBJ1-2; TRBD1 aligns across 7 bases. The sequence was collected from an adult woman who had mild COVID-19 (a few samples of this study predate the infection). Cell type and time point are not known. Sequencing was carried out using PBMCs or a T cell subset sorted from them (not recorded which). This CDR3 is CASSEQGTYGYTF. CDR3 DNA sequence: TGTGCCAGCAGTGAACAGGGGACCTATGGCTACACCTTC.